This T cell receptor (beta chain) was documented in a study of blood T cell repertoires in COVID-19. Study-level background: The samples span acute and convalescent COVID-19 from the United States, Italy and Spain.

Sequencing used immunoSEQ multiplex PCR; TCRdb keeps in-frame clones, though not all of them. Here the sample spans around 170,000 clones, 80% to 90% being singletons. The germline V and J ends were trimmed by 1 base and 6 bases, with 12 bases remaining between them. Germline lookup yields CDR1 SGHDN and CDR2 FVKESK. The CDR3 consists of 15 residues. Sequencing was carried out using PBMCs or T cells enriched from blood (not recorded which). J is TRBJ2-2 and V is TRBV14; the D gene is possibly TRBD1 (5 bases). This clonotype originated in a woman in her fifties or sixties who had recovered from COVID-19. CDR3 loop: CASSQVGRESGELFF. DNA for the CDR3: TGTGCCAGCAGCCAAGTCGGCAGGGAATCCGGGGAGCTGTTTTTT.